The clone carrying this T cell receptor (beta chain) was recorded once. Authors' data handling: It was from reference gene primer amplification that nucleated cell counts were estimated. The assay was immunoSEQ multiplex PCR, and TCRdb's table has in-frame clones only and misses some. The DNA was the basis for D and trimming; V, J and clone size are from that table. In the table there are fewer than 100,000 clones, around 90% of which are singletons. This entry is derived from a study of blood T cell repertoires in COVID-19. At the level of the study: COVID-19 samples from acute and convalescent phases originated in the United States, Italy and Spain. Sources were T cells, B-cell-depleted T cells, or PBMCs; the material itself was cDNA or gDNA.

Per the germline V gene, CDR1 is ENHRY and CDR2 is SYGVKD. The CDR3 length is 14 residues. With V trimmed by 7 bases and J by 7 bases, 7 bases remained unmatched. This sequence joins TRBV10-3 and TRBJ2-2; 9 positions match TRBD1. The sequence derives from a woman of 80 years or more with acute or convalescent COVID-19. Sequenced: peripheral blood. The CDR3 DNA is TGTGCCATCATGGGGACAGGGATGAACGGGGAGCTGTTTTTT. Its translation: CAIMGTGMNGELFF.